These 3 T cell receptor beta chains were all obtained from the same sample, sequenced in a study of T cells in Graves' hyperthyroidism and ophthalmopathy. Amplified regions were TCR beta CDR3 sequences from RNA transcripts. Primed by the HTBI set, a first-round RT-PCR was run on the TCR CDR3. MiXCR, applied by TCRdb to the multiplex PCR reads, yields one record per CDR3 protein. This table holds 600,000 to 850,000 distinct CDR3 sequences, approximately 19% found once. The source material was blood. The receptors stem from a woman between 50 and 59 years old with Graves' hyperthyroidism that later progressed to Graves' ophthalmopathy.

In this sample, this clonotype turned up many times. The chain joins TRBV20-1 to TRBJ1-3; 12 nucleotides align to TRBD1. V gave up 6 bases and J gave up 0 bases; unmatched junction bases: 3. The germline V gene encodes CDR1 DFQATT and CDR2 SNEGSKA (reference sequence). The CDR3 is 15 amino acids. The chain's CDR3 is CSAGQGASSGNTIYF. The DNA of the CDR3 is TGCAGTGCGGGACAGGGGGCGTCCTCTGGAAACACCATATATTTT.

This clonotype was counted a few times. The V call is TRBV3-1, the J call TRBJ2-3; tentatively, D is TRBD1 (5 bases). The CDR3 sequence is 16 residues long. With 3 bases removed from V and 3 bases from J, the gap between germline ends came to 16 bases. The V gene's germline CDR1 is LGHDT and CDR2 YNNKEL (reference sequence). The DNA of the CDR3 is TGTGCCAGCAGCCAGCTCTGGGGCACGGAAACAGATACGCAGTATTTT. Encoded protein: CASSQLWGTETDTQYF.

This clonotype was picked up many times. The chain uses TRBV5-1 and TRBJ2-3; no firm D call. The CDR3 contains 15 residues. V dropped 2 bases and J dropped 7 bases, with 17 bases sitting between them. Germline-derived CDR1 and CDR2 are SGHRS and YFSETQ. The CDR3 spells CASSLRKAADYTQYF. The CDR3 bases are TGCGCCAGCAGCTTAAGGAAGGCCGCCGATTATACGCAGTATTTT.